This passage covers 23 T cell receptor beta chains from one sample sequenced in a study of shared clonotypes between healthy human individuals. Data came from immunoSEQ multiplex PCR; TCRdb stores just in-frame clones and leaves some out. The data contain about 1,800,000 clones, around 96% of them singletons. Naive CD8 cells lacked CD45RO, underwent positive selection for CCR7 and left out terminally differentiated effector memory CD45RA+ cells. The specimen sequenced was naive CD8+ T cells sorted from blood. The receptors here all came from a man aged 18 to 30 in good health.

The genes are TRBV6-5 and TRBJ1-3; D remains ambiguous. Trimming cost V 2 bases and J 2 bases, with 13 bases left between them. Per germline, CDR1 MNHEY and CDR2 SVGAGI. This CDR3 spans 16 amino acids. The CDR3 nucleotides read TGTGCCAGCAGTTACCGTGAGGCGGTCCCTGGAAACACCATATATTTT. Protein product: CASSYREAVPGNTIYF.

Notes on this clone: Other nucleotide sequences in the sample specify the same CDR3. The V call is TRBV7-9, the J call TRBJ2-7; maybe TRBD1 (5 bases). The germline V and J ends were trimmed by 1 base and 7 bases, with 8 bases remaining between them. The CDR3 length is 12 residues. Germline CDR1 is SEHNR and CDR2 is FQNEAQ (reference sequence). The CDR3 coding sequence is TGTGCCAGCAGCTTAGAGGGGTTGGAGCAGTACTTC. Translating it yields CASSLEGLEQYF.

The chain couples TRBV19 to TRBJ2-2; D is unclear. The CDR3 runs to 14 residues. Germline CDR1 LNHDA, CDR2 SQIVND (reference sequence). V was trimmed by 3 bases and J by 1 base, leaving 6 bases between them. In nucleotides, the CDR3 is TGTGCCAGTAGTATTGACATGAACACCGGGGAGCTGTTTTTT. This translates into CASSIDMNTGELFF.

V and J are TRBV21-1 and TRBJ2-5; the table's D call TRBD1 went unverified against the DNA. TRBV21-1 is shown as a pseudogene. The CDR3 runs to 15 residues. DNA of the CDR3: TGTGCCAGCAGCCCACACCTGGGGCAGCTAGAGACCCAGTACTTC. This encodes CASSPHLGQLETQYF.

The chain joins TRBV29-1 to TRBJ1-2; D gene uncertain. Trimming removed 4 bases from V and 8 bases from J, with 5 bases in between. This CDR3 region has 9 residues. The germline V gene has CDR1 SQVTM and CDR2 ANQGSEA. The CDR3 coding sequence is TGCAGCGTTGCCGAAGGCTACACCTTC. Translating it yields CSVAEGYTF.

This clone is a singleton in its sample. The chain carries TRBV7-9 and TRBJ2-7; D gene unclear. Per the germline V gene, CDR1 is SEHNR and CDR2 is FQNEAQ (reference sequence). Trimming stripped 7 bases from V and 2 bases from J, with 12 bases between. CDR3 size: 13 residues. CDR3 residues: CASTPPSTYEQYF. For the CDR3, the DNA is TGTGCCAGCACCCCCCCCTCAACCTACGAGCAGTACTTC.

The chain has TRBV6-1 and TRBJ1-4; the match to TRBD1 covers 7 bases. The germline V gene encodes CDR1 MNHNS and CDR2 SASEGT. The CDR3 runs to 15 residues. V lost 8 bases, J lost 7 bases, and 13 bases stayed unmatched. DNA for the CDR3: TGTGCCAGCCAGCTCGGAGGGGGCGCGGGTGAAAAACTGTTTTTT. Amino acid sequence: CASQLGGGAGEKLFF.

This chain connects TRBV27 to TRBJ2-2; 9 bases are shared with TRBD2. CDR3 length: 16 residues. Germline V gene sequence: CDR1 MNHEY, CDR2 SMNVEV (reference sequence). With V trimmed by 6 bases and J by 4 bases, 9 bases remained unmatched. The CDR3: CASRLTPGLATGELFF. CDR3 nucleotides: TGTGCCAGCAGGCTTACACCGGGACTAGCCACCGGGGAGCTGTTTTTT.

Of note for this clone: The same CDR3 can be traced to other DNA sequences in this sample. The genes are TRBV9 and TRBJ2-3; D might be TRBD2 (6 bases). CDR3 length: 12 amino acids. CDR1 is SGDLS, CDR2 YYNGEE, per germline. Trimming took 3 bases from V and 6 from J, leaving 8 bases between them. CDR3 loop: CASSAGGDTQYF. CDR3 nucleotide sequence: TGTGCCAGCAGCGCCGGAGGGGATACGCAGTATTTT.

The gene calls are TRBV7-2 and TRBJ2-7, with 7 bases matching TRBD2. V dropped 8 bases and J dropped 1; count of bases not matched to a gene: 2. There are 12 residues in the CDR3. CDR1 is SGHTA and CDR2 is FQGNSA in the germline V gene. Here the CDR3 reads CASSRGSYEQYF. The CDR3 DNA reads TGTGCCAGCTCGCGGGGGTCCTACGAGCAGTACTTC.

V gene TRBV2 combines with J gene TRBJ2-5, with D perhaps matching TRBD1 or TRBD2 (5 bases each). Germline assignment: CDR1 SNHLY and CDR2 FYNNEI. This CDR3 is 13 amino acids long. The V end lost 8 bases, the J end lost 4 bases, and 14 bases lay between the germline ends. CDR3 coding DNA: TGTGCCAGCCGGGACGTAAACCGAGAGACCCAGTACTTC. Amino acids: CASRDVNRETQYF.

V gene TRBV27 combines with J gene TRBJ2-7; D ambiguous. The length of the CDR3 is 14 residues. Germline V gene data show CDR1 as MNHEY and CDR2 as SMNVEV (reference sequence). Deletions cut 5 bases from V and 1 base from J, with 12 bases between. DNA of the CDR3: TGTGCCAGCAGTGCGCTATCTAGTTCCTACGAGCAGTACTTC. Translated: CASSALSSSYEQYF.

The chain combines TRBV5-1 with TRBJ2-3; D is uncertain. This CDR3 spans 14 amino acids. Germline CDR1 reads SGHRS; CDR2 reads YFSETQ. V was cut by 1 base and J by 5 bases, with 11 bases left in between. DNA of the CDR3: TGCGCCAGCAGCTTGATTTCCTCCGGAGATACGCAGTATTTT. It yields the protein CASSLISSGDTQYF. Combining the CDR3 with reference TRBV5-1 and TRBJ2-3 gives the whole variable domain KAGVTQTPRYLIKTRGQQVTLSCSPISGHRSVSWYQQTPGQGLQFLFEYFSETQRNKGNFPGRFSGRQFSNSRSEMNVSTLELGDSALYLCASSLISSGDTQYFGPGTRLTVL.

CDR3 amino acids: CASSVDGSLVNTEAFF. The CDR3 DNA reads as TGTGCCAGCAGCGTAGATGGCAGCCTTGTGAACACTGAAGCTTTCTTT. The gene calls are TRBV9 and TRBJ1-1; D is unresolved. The V and J ends lost 0 bases and 0 bases respectively, with 12 bases between them. Germline lookup yields CDR1 SGDLS and CDR2 YYNGEE. The CDR3 has 16 amino acids.

The genes are TRBV6-1 and TRBJ2-1, with TRBD2 as a possible D gene (6 bases). V was pared by 2 bases and J by 6 bases, with 14 bases between. Germline assignment: CDR1 MNHNS and CDR2 SASEGT. The CDR3 loop spans 15 amino acids. The CDR3 DNA follows: TGTGCCAGCAGTGAATATGGGGGAGGACTCAATGAGCAGTTCTTC. It translates to CASSEYGGGLNEQFF.

The chain combines TRBV7-8 with TRBJ1-1; 7 bases map to TRBD1. The germline gives CDR1 SGHVS, CDR2 FQNEAQ. J lost 2 bases, V lost 5 bases, and 5 bases had no gene match. The CDR3 totals 14 residues. CDR3 residues: CASSPDRLNTEAFF. CDR3 nucleotide sequence: TGTGCCAGCAGCCCGGACAGGCTTAACACTGAAGCTTTCTTT. Full variable domain (missing parts from reference TRBV7-8 and TRBJ1-1): GAGVSQSPRYKVAKRGQDVALRCDPISGHVSLFWYQQALGQGPEFLTYFQNEAQLDKSGLPSDRFFAERPEGSVSTLKIQRTQQEDSAVYLCASSPDRLNTEAFFGQGTRLTVV.

In this sample, this clone turned up once. This rearrangement joins TRBV29-1 to TRBJ2-6; D may be TRBD1 (5 bases). The CDR3 is made up of 14 amino acids. Trimming shortened V by 5 bases and J by 2 bases, and 10 bases separated the two germline ends. Per the germline V gene, CDR1 is SQVTM and CDR2 is ANQGSEA. CDR3 residues: CSVWGEAGANVLTF. Here the CDR3 DNA reads TGCAGCGTTTGGGGCGAGGCTGGGGCCAACGTCCTGACTTTC.

The chain has TRBV4-1 and TRBJ2-1; 9 bases line up with TRBD1. There are 12 residues in the CDR3. Germline V gene sequence: CDR1 MGHRA, CDR2 YSYEKL. J lost 13 bases, V lost 4 bases, and 5 bases had no gene match. CDR3: CASSPGTGPQFF. The DNA for the CDR3 is TGCGCCAGCAGCCCTGGGACAGGGCCCCAGTTCTTC.

This chain joins TRBV29-1 and TRBJ1-1; D is perhaps TRBD1 (5 bases). Germline lookup yields CDR1 SQVTM and CDR2 ANQGSEA. Trimming removed 6 bases at V and 0 bases at J, with 11 bases between. This CDR3 region has 13 residues. This CDR3 is CSVGESLNTEAFF. Written as DNA, the CDR3 is TGCAGCGTGGGGGAAAGCTTGAACACTGAAGCTTTCTTT.

The chain joins TRBV4-1 to TRBJ2-7, with 7 bases fitting TRBD2. CDR3 length equals 14 residues. CDR1 and CDR2 from the germline V gene are MGHRA and YSYEKL. Trimming took 2 bases from V and 7 from J; bases not matched to a gene: 8. CDR3 residues: CASSQSLVGGEQYF. CDR3 coding DNA: TGCGCCAGCAGCCAATCATTGGTGGGGGGGGAGCAGTACTTC.

The genes are TRBV28 and TRBJ1-2; maybe TRBD1 (5 bases). This CDR3 contains 18 residues. Trimming stripped 5 bases from V and 4 bases from J, with 26 bases between. CDR1 MDHEN and CDR2 SYDVKM come from the germline V gene. For the CDR3, the DNA is TGTGCCAGCAGTCCCCTAATAGGGAGAAGTGGGGGGGGCTATGGCTACACCTTC. Its translation: CASSPLIGRSGGGYGYTF.

This chain connects TRBV6-1 to TRBJ2-7, with D maybe TRBD2 (6 bases). Deletions cut 6 bases from V and 2 bases from J, with 17 bases between. This CDR3 is 15 amino acids long. CDR1 and CDR2 from the germline V gene are MNHNS and SASEGT. CDR3 DNA sequence: TGTGCCAGCAGGGAGCTAGCGACGGGGCCCTACGAGCAGTACTTC. Its translation is CASRELATGPYEQYF.

The chain couples TRBV27 to TRBJ1-5, with no clear D. The CDR3 consists of 13 residues. V was trimmed by 3 bases and J by 3 bases, leaving 6 bases between them. Germline loops: CDR1 MNHEY, CDR2 SMNVEV (reference sequence). The CDR3 region has the DNA TGTGCCAGCAGTTTCGGGTACAATCAGCCCCAGCATTTT. This gives the protein CASSFGYNQPQHF.